The 5 T cell receptor beta chains below come from one sample, sequenced in a study of T cells in Graves' hyperthyroidism and ophthalmopathy (dated by TCRdb to between 2018 and 2021). The receptor library was made with multiplex PCR. Sequenced on an Illumina HiSeq 2000. TCR beta CDR3 regions were amplified from RNA transcripts. The TCR CDR3 was subjected to a first round of RT-PCR using the HTBI primer set and the Qiagen OneStep RT-PCR kit. TCRdb trimmed the raw reads at Q25, called clones with MiXCR and kept productive beta chains. Rows matching on CDR3 protein sequence are summarized as one entry with the most common DNA and genes. The sample has approximately 700,000 distinct CDR3 sequences on record, around 17% of them singletons. Of the sample, under 8.5% falls within the top ten clones. Sample: blood. These receptors came from a man aged 18 to 30 with Graves' hyperthyroidism.

In its sample, this clonotype was seen a few times. V and J are TRBV7-3 and TRBJ2-1; 11 positions agree with TRBD2. The V segment lost 8 bases and the J segment 5 bases; nucleotides outside the gene matches: 2. CDR3 length equals 13 residues. Looked up from germline, CDR1 is SGHTA and CDR2 is FQGTGA. The CDR3 nucleotides read TGTGCCAGCGGGACTAGCGGCAACAATGAGCAGTTCTTC. This translates into CASGTSGNNEQFF. The full variable domain, with the rest looked up from reference TRBV7-3 and TRBJ2-1, is GAGVSQTPSNKVTEKGKYVELRCDPISGHTALYWYRQSLGQGPEFLIYFQGTGAADDSGLPNDRFFAVRPEGSVSTLKIQRTERGDSAVYLCASGTSGNNEQFFGPGTRLTVL.

Ten or more counts support this clonotype. The chain employs TRBV6-2 or TRBV6-3 and TRBJ2-7; D might be TRBD1 or TRBD2, each matching 5 bases. This CDR3 has 13 residues. The V gene lost 3 bases and the J gene lost 2 bases, with 8 bases spanning the gap. The germline V gene has CDR1 MNHEY and CDR2 SVGEGT. CDR3: CASSYQGPYEQYF. CDR3 in DNA: TGTGCCAGCAGTTATCAGGGACCCTACGAGCAGTACTTC.

The rearrangement uses TRBV18 and TRBJ2-7; TRBD1 agrees at 7 bases. The CDR3 runs to 15 residues. V was pared by 2 bases and J by 5 bases, with 9 bases of the junction left unmatched. Germline assignment: CDR1 KGHSH and CDR2 LQKENI. This CDR3 is CASSPAATGAHEQYF. In DNA, the CDR3 is TGTGCCAGCTCACCAGCAGCTACAGGGGCCCACGAGCAGTACTTC.

This clonotype was counted many times. The rearrangement joins TRBV6-1 to TRBJ2-7; perhaps TRBD2 as D (5 bases). CDR3 length equals 19 residues. Germline loops: CDR1 MNHNS, CDR2 SASEGT. V gave up 2 bases and J gave up 7 bases, with 30 bases separating them. This CDR3 is CASSEHRSVRLTPSWEQYF. CDR3 nucleotides: TGTGCCAGCAGTGAACATAGGAGCGTGCGACTAACGCCGTCTTGGGAGCAGTACTTC.

There are a few counts of this clonotype. The V and J genes are TRBV5-6 and TRBJ2-2, with 8 bases identical to TRBD1. The CDR3 totals 17 residues. J gave up 3 bases and V 0 bases, and 7 bases lay outside the gene matches. Germline CDR1 SGHDT, CDR2 YYEEEE. CDR3 bases: TGTGCCAGCAGCTTGGTGGGGCAGGGGGCAGACACCGGGGAGCTGTTTTTT. Translating it yields CASSLVGQGADTGELFF.